The entry below gives a single T cell receptor (beta chain) sequence along with its context. Time point defined: newly diagnosed GD, antithyroid drugs for less than 3 months. There was RNA extracted from PBMCs, and the TCR library was made from it. The CDR3 extends over 14 amino acids. V was clipped by 2 bases and J by 0 bases, with 5 bases between them. The V gene's germline CDR1 is SGHNT and CDR2 YYREEE (reference sequence). This record belongs to a study of regulatory T cells in long-lasting Graves disease. For TCR beta, libraries came from iRepertoire HTBI primers and Arm-PCR of CDR3 regions. MiXCR, run by TCRdb on the multiplex PCR reads, gives a single entry per CDR3 protein. This sample has 450,000 to 650,000 distinct CDR3 sequences, with about 16% found just once. These records were also assigned to another study, of T cells in Graves' hyperthyroidism and ophthalmopathy.

This clonotype was sampled from a woman aged 35-65 years with Graves disease. Material: peripheral blood mononuclear cells (PBMCs), obtained at new diagnosis, from a patient treated with antithyroid drugs. The chain combines TRBV5-4 with TRBJ1-4; D unclear. The CDR3 DNA reads TGTGCCAGCAGCTTATCCCCAACTAATGAAAAACTGTTTTTT. Its translation is CASSLSPTNEKLFF.